The 10 T cell receptor beta chains listed next were all sequenced from one sample in a study of early T cells in non-severe SARS-CoV-2 infection. TCRdb used MiXCR to reprocess the 5' RACE reads, holding one entry per CDR3 protein. In the table there are roughly 30,000 distinct CDR3 sequences, under 6% of which are singletons. The sample was whole blood. These receptors were taken from an adult who was a healthcare worker with PCR-confirmed SARS-CoV-2 infection or an uninfected control (not recorded which).

This clonotype came up many times. The V gene is TRBV7-9, the J gene TRBJ1-4; possible D gene TRBD1, 5 bases. Germline V gene lookup returns CDR1 SEHNR and CDR2 FQNEAQ (reference sequence). This CDR3 is built from 14 residues. V was trimmed by 1 base and J by 5 bases, leaving 8 bases between them. The CDR3, as DNA: TGTGCCAGCAGCTTAGGACAGAGAAATGAAAAACTGTTTTTT. Translated, it gives CASSLGQRNEKLFF.

This clonotype was counted many times. The chain employs TRBV13 and TRBJ2-1; D perhaps matches TRBD2 (5 bases). V lost 5 bases and J lost 3, with 5 bases in between. The germline CDR1 and CDR2 sequences are PRHDT and FYEKMQ (reference sequence). The CDR3 spans 12 residues. CDR3: CASSRDYNEQFF. The CDR3 DNA is TGTGCCAGCAGCCGGGACTACAATGAGCAGTTCTTC.

Many counts were recorded for this clonotype. The gene calls are TRBV20-1 and TRBJ2-5, with a weak D call TRBD2 (6 bases). The CDR3 has 14 residues. The V end was cut by 3 bases, the J end by 2 bases, with 13 bases between. CDR1 is DFQATT, CDR2 SNEGSKA, per germline (reference sequence). The chain's CDR3 is CSARIGGAQETQYF. The CDR3 DNA is TGCAGTGCTAGGATCGGGGGAGCACAAGAGACCCAGTACTTC.

This clonotype was counted at least ten times. The rearrangement joins TRBV12-3 or TRBV12-4 to TRBJ2-1, with 9 bases fitting TRBD2. V lost 5 bases to trimming and J lost 7 bases; unmatched junction nucleotides: 9. This CDR3 is 15 amino acids long. In nucleotides, the CDR3 is TGTGCCAGCAGTCCCGGCGGGGGGGTAAAAAATGAGCAGTTCTTC. Encoded protein: CASSPGGGVKNEQFF.

The sample holds many counts of this clonotype. The chain carries TRBV7-2 and TRBJ2-1; 14 nucleotides match TRBD2. In germline, CDR1 is SGHTA, CDR2 FQGNSA. The ends lost 4 bases at V and 12 bases at J; junction bases unmatched: 14. CDR3 length: 17 residues. The CDR3 nucleotides are TGTGCCAGCAGCTCGCACCCCGGGACTAGCGGGGGCATGTGGCAGTTCTTC. Translating it yields CASSSHPGTSGGMWQFF. Looking up the rest from reference TRBV7-2 and TRBJ2-1 gives the full variable domain: GAGVSQSPSNKVTEKGKDVELRCDPISGHTALYWYRQSLGQGLEFLIYFQGNSAPDKSGLPSDRFSAERTGGSVSTLTIQRTQQEDSAVYLCASSSHPGTSGGMWQFFGPGTRLTVL.

This clonotype was seen ten or more times. V and J are TRBV28 and TRBJ2-2; TRBD2 matches at 8 bases. This CDR3 is 17 amino acids long. Losses at the gene ends were 2 bases for V and 1 base for J; bases not matched to a gene: 6. Germline V gives CDR1 MDHEN, CDR2 SYDVKM. The CDR3 DNA sequence: TGTGCCAGCAGTTTACTCATGCTAGCGGGGAACACCGGGGAGCTGTTTTTT. Amino acid sequence: CASSLLMLAGNTGELFF. Variable domain in full (rest from reference TRBV28 and TRBJ2-2): DVKVTQSSRYLVKRTGEKVFLECVQDMDHENMFWYRQDPGLGLRLIYFSYDVKMKEKGDIPEGYSVSREKKERFSLILESASTNQTSMYLCASSLLMLAGNTGELFFGEGSRLTVL.

This clonotype was found a few times. V usage is TRBV24-1 and J usage is TRBJ2-4, with D perhaps matching TRBD1 (6 bases). V lost 1 base to trimming and J lost 16 bases, with 10 bases between them. Germline loops: CDR1 KGHDR, CDR2 SFDVKD. The length of the CDR3 is 11 residues. The CDR3 loop is CATSDFNRVYF. CDR3 bases: TGTGCCACCAGTGATTTCAACAGGGTTTACTTC.

This clonotype was seen ten or more times. The chain links TRBV4-3 to TRBJ1-3; a possible D gene is TRBD1 (5 bases). Trimming left V 0 bases short and J 0 bases short, with 9 bases between. This CDR3 has 16 residues. From germline, CDR1 is LGHNA and CDR2 YSLEER. CDR3 region: CASSQDPGNSGNTIYF. The CDR3 DNA follows: TGCGCCAGCAGCCAAGATCCAGGGAACTCTGGAAACACCATATATTTT.

This clonotype has at least ten counts. This chain uses TRBV12-3 or TRBV12-4 with TRBJ1-1; 7 bases are shared with TRBD1. V trimming: 2 bases; J trimming: 4 bases; junction bases outside the gene matches: 7. This CDR3 has 15 residues. The CDR3 sequence: CASSLQDRVVTEAFF. CDR3 nucleotides: TGTGCCAGCAGTTTACAAGACAGGGTCGTCACTGAAGCTTTCTTT.

In this sample, this clonotype turned up many times. V gene TRBV6-5 combines with J gene TRBJ2-1; 8 positions agree with TRBD1. This CDR3 region has 14 residues. Germline assignment: CDR1 MNHEY and CDR2 SVGAGI. Losses at the gene ends were 7 bases for V and 6 bases for J; bases not matched to a gene: 8. The CDR3 protein is CASMPGGLSNEQFF. In nucleotides, the CDR3 is TGTGCCAGCATGCCAGGGGGCCTCTCCAATGAGCAGTTCTTC.